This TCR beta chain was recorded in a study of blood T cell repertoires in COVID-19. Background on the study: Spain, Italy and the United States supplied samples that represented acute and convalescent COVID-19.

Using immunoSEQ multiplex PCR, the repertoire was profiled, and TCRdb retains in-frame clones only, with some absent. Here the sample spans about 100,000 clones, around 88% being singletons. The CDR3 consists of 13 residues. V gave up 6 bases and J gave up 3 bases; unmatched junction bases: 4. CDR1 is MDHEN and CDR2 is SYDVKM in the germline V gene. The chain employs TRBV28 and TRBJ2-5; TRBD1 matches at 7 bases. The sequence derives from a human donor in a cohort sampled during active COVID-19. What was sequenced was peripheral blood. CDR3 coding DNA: TGTGCCAGCAGCCCAGGGACAGAAGAGACCCAGTACTTC. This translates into CASSPGTEETQYF.